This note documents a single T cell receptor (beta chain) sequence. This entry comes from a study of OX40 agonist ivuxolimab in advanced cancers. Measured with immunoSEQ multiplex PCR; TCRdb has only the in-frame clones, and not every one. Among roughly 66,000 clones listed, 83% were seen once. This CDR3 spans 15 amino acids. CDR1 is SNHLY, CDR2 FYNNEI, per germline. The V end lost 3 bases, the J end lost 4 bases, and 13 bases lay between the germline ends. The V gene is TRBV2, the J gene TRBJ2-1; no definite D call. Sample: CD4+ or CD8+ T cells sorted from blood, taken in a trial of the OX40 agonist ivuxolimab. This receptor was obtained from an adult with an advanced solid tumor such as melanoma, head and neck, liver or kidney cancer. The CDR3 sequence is CASSDKGVGYNEQFF. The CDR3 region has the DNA TGTGCCAGCAGTGACAAGGGCGTAGGATACAATGAGCAGTTCTTC.